These T cell receptor beta chains were read from a single sample in a study of T cells in Graves' hyperthyroidism and ophthalmopathy. From the multiplex PCR reads, TCRdb called clonotypes with MiXCR, one entry per CDR3 protein. The sample lists roughly 700,000 distinct CDR3 sequences, 35% occurring once. The sequencing sample was made of blood. These TCRs come from a woman aged 40-49 years with Graves' hyperthyroidism. Both conserved end residues are part of each CDR3. The D gene is left open where the match is weak. Size is stated for part of the rows, as once, few or many counts, or as a class when the clone is expanded.

v_call	d_call	j_call	clone_size	cdr3_aa	cdr3_nt
TRBV7-9	-	TRBJ2-1	-	CASSFSSLVSRSDEQFF	TGTGCCAGCAGCTTCTCGTCTCTCGTCTCCCGGTCTGATGAGCAGTTCTTC
TRBV6-6	-	TRBJ2-7	-	CASSPRKGPYEQYF	TGTGCCAGCTCACCTCGGAAGGGCCCCTACGAGCAGTACTTC
TRBV2	TRBD1	TRBJ1-2	-	CASRLQGQDYGYTF	TGTGCCAGCAGACTACAGGGGCAAGACTATGGCTACACCTTC
TRBV7-2	-	TRBJ1-5	many	CASSLDGSDQPQHF	TGTGCCAGCAGCTTAGATGGGTCGGATCAGCCCCAGCATTTT
TRBV2	-	TRBJ2-1	-	CASGGLLSDEQFF	TGTGCCAGCGGGGGGTTGCTTTCCGATGAGCAGTTCTTC
TRBV6-6	-	TRBJ2-7	-	CASSAARAERPTTLF	TGTGCCAGCAGTGCGGCGCGGGCCGAGAGACCAACTACTCTCTTC
TRBV7-2	-	TRBJ1-4	many	CASSLGRAENEKLFF	TGTGCCAGCAGCTTAGGCCGGGCCGAAAATGAAAAACTGTTTTTT
TRBV7-6	-	TRBJ1-1	-	CASSLSGVHTEAFF	TGTGCCAGCAGCTTATCGGGTGTGCACACTGAAGCTTTCTTT
TRBV7-9	-	TRBJ2-2	many	CASSSARATGELFF	TGTGCCAGCAGCTCCGCTCGGGCCACCGGGGAGCTGTTTTTT
TRBV7-6	-	TRBJ1-3	many	CASSLAPKAGNTIYF	TGTGCCAGCAGCTTAGCGCCAAAGGCTGGAAACACCATATATTTT
TRBV28	TRBD1	TRBJ1-5	-	CASSLRQGYNQPQHF	TGTGCCAGCAGTTTACGACAGGGCTACAATCAGCCCCAGCATTTT
TRBV29-1	-	TRBJ2-5	many	CGVERGETQYF	TGCGGCGTTGAACGGGGGGAGACCCAGTACTTC
TRBV20-1	TRBD2	TRBJ2-5	few	CSASLNRLAGKETQYF	TGCAGTGCTAGTCTGAACAGGCTAGCGGGGAAAGAGACCCAGTACTTC
TRBV9	-	TRBJ1-5	-	CASSQDRKGVGNQPQHF	TGTGCCAGCAGCCAAGACCGGAAGGGGGTCGGCAATCAGCCCCAGCATTTT
TRBV13	TRBD1	TRBJ1-1	few	CASSPTRDRGGVEAFF	TGTGCCAGCAGCCCTACTCGGGACAGGGGTGGGGTTGAAGCTTTCTTT
TRBV4-3	-	TRBJ1-6	many	CASSQDVNTYNSPLHF	TGCGCCAGCAGCCAAGATGTAAACACATATAATTCACCCCTCCACTTT
TRBV6-1	TRBD2	TRBJ2-6	-	CASISGTSGTGGANVLTF	TGTGCCAGCATCTCCGGGACTAGCGGGACGGGCGGGGCCAACGTCCTGACTTTC
TRBV3-1	-	TRBJ1-2	-	CASSSGWNYGYTF	TGTGCCAGCAGCTCCGGGTGGAACTATGGCTACACCTTC
TRBV19	-	TRBJ1-4	many	CASTLWEKLFF	TGTGCCAGTACCCTGTGGGAAAAACTGTTTTTT
TRBV2	TRBD2	TRBJ2-1	-	CASSSLAGGPNEQFF	TGTGCCAGCAGCTCTCTAGCGGGAGGGCCCAATGAGCAGTTCTTC
TRBV19	-	TRBJ1-1	many	CASRMVNTEAFF	TGTGCCAGTAGAATGGTCAACACTGAAGCTTTCTTT
TRBV7-9	-	TRBJ1-2	-	CASSGPGSYGYGYTF	TGTGCCAGCAGCGGGCCAGGGTCTTATGGCTATGGCTACACCTTC
TRBV3-1	-	TRBJ1-6	-	CASSQVFRDVYNSPLHF	TGTGCCAGCAGCCAAGTCTTCCGGGACGTCTATAATTCACCCCTCCACTTT
TRBV9	TRBD2	TRBJ2-5	-	CASSVGGAGGIGSHQETQYF	TGTGCCAGCAGCGTAGGAGGGGCGGGAGGTATAGGAAGTCACCAAGAGACCCAGTACTTC
TRBV14	TRBD1	TRBJ1-1	many	CASSLRTGEYTEAFF	TGTGCCAGCAGCCTCCGGACAGGGGAGTACACTGAAGCTTTCTTT
TRBV12-3/TRBV12-4	-	TRBJ2-5	-	CASSIPGRKETQYF	TGTGCCAGCAGTATTCCGGGACGTAAAGAGACCCAGTACTTC
TRBV4-1	TRBD1	TRBJ1-1	few	CASSSDRGRLNTEAFF	TGCGCCAGCAGCTCGGACAGGGGACGCTTGAACACTGAAGCTTTCTTT
TRBV7-9	TRBD1	TRBJ1-3	-	CASRPGKGQGGDGSGNTIYF	TGTGCCAGCAGGCCCGGAAAGGGACAGGGGGGAGATGGATCTGGAAACACCATATATTTT
TRBV2	-	TRBJ1-1	many	CASSEMTAVAFF	TGTGCCAGCAGTGAGATGACGGCGGTTGCTTTCTTT
TRBV29-1	TRBD1	TRBJ1-2	many	CSVPQGAYGYTF	TGCAGCGTACCACAGGGGGCCTATGGCTACACCTTC
TRBV29-1	-	TRBJ1-4	once	CSVYTGEELFF	TGCAGCGTTTACACGGGAGAAGAACTGTTTTTT
TRBV5-1	-	TRBJ1-1	-	CASSLVREGEKAFF	TGCGCCAGCAGCTTGGTGCGGGAGGGGGAAAAAGCTTTCTTT
TRBV9	-	TRBJ1-4	many	CASSADPKTNEKLFF	TGTGCCAGCAGCGCGGACCCCAAGACTAATGAAAAACTGTTTTTT
TRBV6-1	-	TRBJ1-1	few	CASRTRVVGTEAFF	TGTGCCAGCAGGACAAGGGTCGTCGGCACTGAAGCTTTCTTT
TRBV19	-	TRBJ2-5	many	CASSTPGETQYF	TGTGCCAGTAGTACCCCAGGGGAGACCCAGTACTTC
TRBV5-1	-	TRBJ1-1	few	CASTFNGAEAFF	TGCGCCAGCACCTTTAATGGCGCTGAAGCTTTCTTT
TRBV10-3	TRBD2	TRBJ2-2	many	CAATGLADNTGELFF	TGTGCCGCGACAGGACTAGCGGACAACACCGGGGAGCTGTTTTTT
TRBV28	TRBD2	TRBJ2-7	few	CASSLRTSGRLQYF	TGTGCCAGCAGTTTAAGGACTAGCGGGAGGTTACAGTACTTC
TRBV25-1	TRBD2	TRBJ2-7	-	CASLTGGFRYEQYF	TGTGCCAGCTTGACGGGAGGGTTTCGCTACGAGCAGTACTTC
TRBV7-2	-	TRBJ2-7	many	CASSLVAEHSYEQYF	TGTGCCAGCAGCTTAGTAGCGGAACATTCCTACGAGCAGTACTTC
TRBV2	TRBD1	TRBJ1-1	-	CASSLGLVGGAKQAFF	TGTGCCAGCAGCTTAGGTCTTGTAGGGGGCGCGAAGCAAGCTTTCTTT
TRBV9	-	TRBJ1-2	-	CASSASTIYGGGYTF	TGTGCCAGCAGCGCATCGACAATCTACGGTGGGGGCTACACCTTC
TRBV10-1	TRBD1	TRBJ1-6	many	CASSVLQGSPLHF	TGCGCCAGCAGTGTCCTACAGGGGTCACCCCTCCACTTT
TRBV5-6	-	TRBJ1-2	-	CASTPARDIGMGYTF	TGTGCCAGCACCCCGGCGCGGGACATCGGAATGGGCTACACCTTC
TRBV19	-	TRBJ1-5	many	CASRADGGYQPQHF	TGTGCCAGTAGAGCGGACGGCGGGTATCAGCCCCAGCATTTT
TRBV19	-	TRBJ1-1	-	CASRSRLGNTEAFF	TGTGCCAGTAGGTCGAGGTTGGGGAACACTGAAGCTTTCTTT
TRBV11-2	TRBD2	TRBJ2-5	-	CASSVGLAGGKEETQYF	TGTGCCAGCAGCGTGGGACTAGCGGGGGGGAAGGAAGAGACCCAGTACTTC
TRBV6-5	-	TRBJ2-5	few	CASSEQGTPETQYF	TGTGCCAGCAGTGAACAAGGGACCCCAGAGACCCAGTACTTC
TRBV14	TRBD1	TRBJ2-7	-	CASSQGDRGAYEQYF	TGCGCCAGCAGCCAAGGGGACAGGGGGGCCTACGAGCAGTACTTC
TRBV6-1	-	TRBJ2-7	few	CASTPGGRPYEQYF	TGTGCCAGCACCCCCGGGGGGCGCCCCTACGAGCAGTACTTC
TRBV10-3	-	TRBJ1-6	-	CAISGGQLINSPLHF	TGTGCCATCAGTGGGGGGCAGCTTATTAATTCACCCCTCCACTTT
TRBV28	-	TRBJ1-5	-	CASSSPGGGPYQPQHF	TGTGCCAGCAGTTCCCCTGGCGGGGGGCCGTATCAGCCCCAGCATTTT
TRBV12-3/TRBV12-4	-	TRBJ2-5	many	CASSYTGVETQYF	TGTGCCAGCAGTTACACGGGAGTGGAGACCCAGTACTTC
TRBV20-1	-	TRBJ2-5	few	CSARDLRQVDQETQYF	TGCAGTGCTAGAGATCTTAGGCAGGTTGACCAAGAGACCCAGTACTTC
TRBV10-3	TRBD2	TRBJ2-2	few	CAIRERDQSGELFF	TGTGCCATCCGGGAGCGGGACCAGAGCGGGGAGCTGTTTTTT
TRBV20-1	-	TRBJ2-2	-	CSARAQNTGELFF	TGCAGTGCTAGAGCCCAGAACACCGGGGAGCTGTTTTTT